This section outlines one TCR beta chain sequence together with its context. Its cognate antigen is unknown. The sample is drawn from a study of a mutant IDH1 vaccine in newly diagnosed glioma. Time point reported: week 5, during vaccination. The vaccine gave 300 ug of a 20-mer mutant IDH1 peptide subcutaneously per dose. In germline, CDR1 is MNHEY, CDR2 SMNVEV (reference sequence). The CDR3 loop spans 15 amino acids. The V gene end was trimmed by 5 bases and the J gene end by 6 bases; junction bases not matched to a gene: 10. TCRdb's copy holds only in-frame clones and misses some; the assay was immunoSEQ multiplex PCR. The table has roughly 30,000 clones, around 90% seen once.

This TCR was recovered from a woman between 35 and 50 years old with glioma. Some clones in this sample may be carry-over from other donors' samples. The source was peripheral blood mononuclear cells (PBMCs), collected from a glioma patient whose treatment included an IDH1 peptide vaccine. The chain is built from TRBV27 and TRBJ1-2, with 9 bases lining up with TRBD1. CDR3 loop: CASSPLRDRVDGYTF. The CDR3 DNA reads as TGTGCCAGCAGTCCACTCCGGGACAGGGTGGATGGCTACACCTTC.